This T cell receptor (beta chain) was recovered during a study of vaccination effects on CD4 cells after COVID-19. Sequenced by immunoSEQ multiplex PCR; TCRdb stores in-frame clones only, minus some. The table shows some 39,000 clones, with roughly 82% occurring only once. Following an approximately eleven-day culture, CD4+ T cells were purified. In the cultures, half the medium was exchanged for IL-2 medium on days 3 and 7. As to this clone: Its antigen is undetermined.

The sequencing here drew on CD4+ T cells from PBMCs cultured without peptide, taken before COVID-19 vaccination. This clonotype was obtained from a human donor who received a COVID-19 vaccine.

The CDR3 sequence is CATSDSRTSVADTQYF. DNA for the CDR3: TGTGCCACCAGTGATTCCCGGACTAGCGTCGCAGATACGCAGTATTTT. V is TRBV24-1 and J is TRBJ2-3; the match to TRBD2 covers 9 bases. Germline V gene sequence: CDR1 KGHDR, CDR2 SFDVKD. Germline trimming cut 2 bases from V and 4 bases from J; bases unmatched to any gene: 6. The CDR3 totals 16 residues.